Each of the 5 T cell receptor beta chains below was sequenced from the same sample in a study of T cells after yellow fever vaccination. TCRdb itself ran the 5' RACE reads through MiXCR, one entry per CDR3 protein. Among 150,000 to 200,000 distinct CDR3 sequences listed, roughly 9.6% were seen once. Source: CD8+ T cells sorted from PBMCs, taken 15 days after the yellow fever booster vaccination. These receptors all come from a man between 18 and 29 years old who received the YFV17D yellow fever vaccine.

This clonotype has just a few counts. This rearrangement joins TRBV6-5 to TRBJ2-1, with D tentatively TRBD1 or TRBD2 (5 bases each). Trimming took off 2 bases at V and 8 bases at J, with 16 bases between the two ends. The CDR3 sequence is 15 residues long. The V gene's germline CDR1 is MNHEY and CDR2 SVGAGI. Here the CDR3 DNA reads TGTGCCAGCAGTTACAGGGGAAAGAGGGGCCATGAGCAGTTCTTC. It specifies CASSYRGKRGHEQFF.

The table lists this clonotype with many counts. This chain joins TRBV27 and TRBJ2-1; D may be TRBD1 (5 bases). This CDR3 has 15 amino acids. Trimming left V 0 bases short and J 4 bases short, with 10 bases between. The V gene's germline CDR1 is MNHEY and CDR2 SMNVEV (reference sequence). CDR3 residues: CASSLSVQAYNEQFF. The CDR3 nucleotides read TGTGCCAGCAGTTTATCGGTACAGGCATACAATGAGCAGTTCTTC.

This clonotype was seen repeatedly, ten times or more. V usage is TRBV12-3 or TRBV12-4 and J usage is TRBJ1-5; TRBD1 might be the D (5 bases). V was pared by 6 bases and J by 3 bases, with 15 bases between. This CDR3 spans 15 amino acids. CDR3 region: CASSRDGVANQPQHF. The CDR3 region has the DNA TGTGCCAGCAGCCGGGACGGGGTGGCCAATCAGCCCCAGCATTTT.

The V and J genes are TRBV5-1 and TRBJ2-6, with TRBD1 matching 8 bases. Per the germline V gene, CDR1 is SGHRS and CDR2 is YFSETQ. The trim removed 4 bases at V and 2 bases at J, leaving 11 bases unmatched. CDR3 size: 18 residues. The CDR3 sequence: CASSRGTTTGAGANVLTF. CDR3 coding DNA: TGCGCCAGCAGCCGAGGGACCACGACAGGGGCTGGGGCCAACGTCCTGACTTTC.

This clonotype was seen more than once but under ten times. The chain carries TRBV6-5 and TRBJ2-4; a possible D gene is TRBD1 (6 bases). The CDR3 runs 17 residues. CDR1 MNHEY and CDR2 SVGAGI come from the germline V gene. Trimming removed 0 bases from V and 1 base from J, with 13 bases in between. The CDR3 spells CASSYSRAGVAKNIQYF. In DNA, the CDR3 is TGTGCCAGCAGTTACTCTCGGGCAGGGGTGGCCAAAAACATTCAGTACTTC.